This record covers a single T cell receptor beta chain. What it binds is not known. This entry comes from a study of Ad26.COV2.S vaccination and SARS-CoV-2 variants. Whole-study findings and limits: Reportedly, spike-specific CD8+ and CD4+ T cell responses achieved substantial breadth once vaccination had taken place. Recipients of vaccine and of placebo showed similar breadth of their non-spike TCR repertoires. Using TCR breadth and depth analyses may have led to underestimated total T cell responses. People who got the vaccine had more spike-specific TCR breadth than people who got placebo.

Here immunoSEQ multiplex PCR was the method, and the copy in TCRdb shows in-frame clones only, minus some. The table includes just over 350,000 clones, approximately 90% detected once. The CDR3 covers 14 residues. Trimming left V 0 bases short and J 5 bases short, with 10 bases between. CDR1 and CDR2 (germline): KGHSH, LQKENI. The sample here was peripheral blood, taken after recovery from COVID-19. The receptor was isolated from a human donor who had recovered from COVID-19. The rearrangement joins TRBV18 to TRBJ1-1; D may be TRBD1 (6 bases). This chain's CDR3 is CASSPPNRGTEAFF. DNA for the CDR3: TGTGCCAGCTCACCACCGAATAGGGGGACTGAAGCTTTCTTT.